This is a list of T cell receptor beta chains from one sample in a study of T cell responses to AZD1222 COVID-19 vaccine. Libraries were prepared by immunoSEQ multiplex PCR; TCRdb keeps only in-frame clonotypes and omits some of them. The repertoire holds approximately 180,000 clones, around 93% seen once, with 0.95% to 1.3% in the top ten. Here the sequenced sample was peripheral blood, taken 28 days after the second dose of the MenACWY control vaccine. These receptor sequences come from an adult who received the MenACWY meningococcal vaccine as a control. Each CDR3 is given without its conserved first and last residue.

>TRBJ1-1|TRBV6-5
ASSSTERNTEAF
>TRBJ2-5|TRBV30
AWGIQETQY
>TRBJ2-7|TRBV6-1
ASSERLAGTPYEQY
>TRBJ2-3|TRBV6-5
ASRLGQNTDTQY
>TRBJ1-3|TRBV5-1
ASSVGSTGNTIY
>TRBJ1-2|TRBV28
ASSFVPVNYGYT
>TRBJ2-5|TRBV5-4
ASSLGLAGGERETQY
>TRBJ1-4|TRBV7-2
ASSRTGGNEKLF
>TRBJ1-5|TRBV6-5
ASSYSGGNQPQH
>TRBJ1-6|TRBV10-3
AISESTRDRVNSPLH
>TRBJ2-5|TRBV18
ASSPVASSGAQY
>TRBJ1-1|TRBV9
ASSPGTGGNTEAF
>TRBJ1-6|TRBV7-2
ASSQLAGWGNSPLH
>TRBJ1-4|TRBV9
ASSVGGSTNEKLF
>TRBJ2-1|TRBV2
ASSGSGGPYNEQF
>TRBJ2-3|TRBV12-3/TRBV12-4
ASTIWITQY
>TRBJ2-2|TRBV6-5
ASSFELIPTGELF
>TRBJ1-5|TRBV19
ASSQDGSNQPQH
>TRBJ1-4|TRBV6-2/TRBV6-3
ASSPRRSLNEKLF
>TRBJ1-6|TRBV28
ASRDRRSPLH
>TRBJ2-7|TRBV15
ATSREGTGGYEQY
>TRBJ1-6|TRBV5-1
ASRPVGGSSYNSPLH
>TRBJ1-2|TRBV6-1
ASSDTGEGYT
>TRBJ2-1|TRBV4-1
ASSQGLRGANYNEQF
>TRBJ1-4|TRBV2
ASRSEKLF
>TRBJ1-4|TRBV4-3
ASSQRAGDPGNEKLF
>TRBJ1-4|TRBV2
ASTDPDRDEKLF
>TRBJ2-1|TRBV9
ASSVRLANDEQF
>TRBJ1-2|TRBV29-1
SVRPGGYGYT
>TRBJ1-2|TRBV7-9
ASSLQGHYGYT
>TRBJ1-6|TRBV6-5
ASSPPVRNSPLH
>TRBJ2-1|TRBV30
AWGGYNEQF
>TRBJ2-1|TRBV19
ASSIVAGGPNEQF
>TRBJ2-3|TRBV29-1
SGRDPQSTDTQY
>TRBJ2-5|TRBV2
ASSELAAQETQY
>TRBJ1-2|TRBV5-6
ASSLNNYGYT
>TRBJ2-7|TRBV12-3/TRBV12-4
ASKAGGIHEQY
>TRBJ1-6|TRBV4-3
ASSQDLQARSSSPLH
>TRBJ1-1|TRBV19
ASSTLGQGVAEAF
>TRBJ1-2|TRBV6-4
ASSDSGGAGGYT
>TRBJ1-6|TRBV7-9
ASSLGVSYNSPLH
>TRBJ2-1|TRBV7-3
ASGSRAGTSYNEQF
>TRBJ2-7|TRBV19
ASSASGGISSYEQY
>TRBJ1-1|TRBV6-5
ASSYEGPNTEAF
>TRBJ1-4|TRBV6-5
ASGLKGVNEKLF
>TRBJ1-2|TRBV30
AWSVSQGGGYT
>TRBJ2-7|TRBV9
ASSLGQGPSYEQY
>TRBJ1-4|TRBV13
ASSFRTAHEKLF
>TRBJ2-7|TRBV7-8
ASSLVRGTFNEQY
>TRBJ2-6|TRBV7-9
ASSLGRWANSGANVLT
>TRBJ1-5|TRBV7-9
ASSRTGNQPQH
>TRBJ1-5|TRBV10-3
AISESPDQPQH
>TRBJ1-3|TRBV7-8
ASSLIGNTIY
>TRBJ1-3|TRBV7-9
ASSLLQSDRGPAGNTIY
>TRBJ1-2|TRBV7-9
ASSLTNSYGYT
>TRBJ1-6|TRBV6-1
ASSEVWDAYNSPLH
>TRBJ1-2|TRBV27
ASRPTGALGYT
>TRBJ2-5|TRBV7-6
ASRASGGAGTQY
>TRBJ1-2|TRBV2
ASSDRGVIYGYT
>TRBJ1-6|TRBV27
ASSSSSVRTYSPLH